These 13 T cell receptor beta chains came from one sample sequenced in a study of cytomegalovirus exposure and HLA in healthy donors. The PCR made use of 60 Vbeta and 13 Jbeta primers. TCRdb's copy holds only in-frame clones and misses some; the assay was immunoSEQ multiplex PCR. Here the sample spans about 150,000 clones, around three quarters being singletons. Sequenced input: PBMCs. These receptor sequences come from a man between 35 and 55 years old in good health and CMV-seropositive.

The rearrangement links TRBV5-4 to TRBJ2-5; 9 bases are a match to TRBD1. J gave up 2 bases and V 4 bases, and 9 bases lay outside the gene matches. Looked up from germline, CDR1 is SGHNT and CDR2 is YYREEE (reference sequence). The length of the CDR3 is 16 residues. The CDR3 loop reads CASSGGAGQGQETQYF. CDR3 nucleotide sequence: TGTGCCAGCAGCGGAGGGGCGGGACAGGGACAAGAGACCCAGTACTTC. The variable domain in full, completed from reference TRBV5-4 and TRBJ2-5, reads ETGVTQSPTHLIKTRGQQVTLRCSSQSGHNTVSWYQQALGQGPQFIFQYYREEENGRGNFPPRFSGLQFPNYSSELNVNALELDDSALYLCASSGGAGQGQETQYFGPGTRLLVL.

The chain links TRBV29-1 to TRBJ2-1; no clear D gene. V was pared by 5 bases and J by 13 bases, with 12 bases between. CDR3 length: 10 residues. Per the germline V gene, CDR1 is SQVTM and CDR2 is ANQGSEA. Written as DNA, the CDR3 is TGCAGCGTTAAGTCCACCCTACAGTTCTTC. This sequence encodes CSVKSTLQFF.

CDR3 sequence (DNA): TGTGCCAGCAGCTCTACTAGCTCTAATGAGCAGTTCTTC. This codes for CASSSTSSNEQFF. The chain combines TRBV5-6 with TRBJ2-1, with a weak D call TRBD2 (6 bases). This CDR3 has 13 amino acids. V shed 3 bases and J shed 7 bases, with 11 bases lying between them. CDR1 is SGHDT, CDR2 YYEEEE, per germline.

This clone was counted only a few times. The chain joins TRBV6-5 to TRBJ2-7; D gene ambiguous. In germline, CDR1 is MNHEY, CDR2 SVGAGI. V shed 7 bases and J shed 3 bases, with 10 bases lying between them. CDR3 size: 12 residues. In DNA form, the CDR3 reads TGTGCCAGCACCCGACTCCACTACGAGCAGTACTTC. Its translation: CASTRLHYEQYF.

V gene TRBV7-9 combines with J gene TRBJ2-7, with TRBD2 as a possible D gene (5 bases). This CDR3 region has 14 residues. Germline assignment: CDR1 SEHNR and CDR2 FQNEAQ (reference sequence). The V end was cut by 4 bases, the J end by 1 base, with 11 bases between. In DNA, the CDR3 is TGTGCCAGCAGCTGGGCCGGAGGATCCTACGAGCAGTACTTC. Translated: CASSWAGGSYEQYF. Filled out from reference TRBV7-9 and TRBJ2-7, the complete variable domain reads DTGVSQNPRHKITKRGQNVTFRCDPISEHNRLYWYRQTLGQGPEFLTYFQNEAQLEKSRLLSDRFSAERPKGSFSTLEIQRTEQGDSAMYLCASSWAGGSYEQYFGPGTRLTVT.

This rearrangement joins TRBV19 to TRBJ2-7; 7 bases are a match to TRBD1. V gave up 5 bases and J gave up 2 bases; unmatched junction bases: 0. Germline CDR1 is LNHDA and CDR2 is SQIVND (reference sequence). This CDR3 region has 12 residues. CDR3 coding DNA: TGTGCCAGTAGTGGGACAGCCTACGAGCAGTACTTC. It codes for CASSGTAYEQYF.

V is TRBV4-1 and J is TRBJ1-1; 8 bases align to TRBD1. This CDR3 has 12 amino acids. V lost 2 bases and J lost 7; bases outside the gene matches: 0. Germline assignment: CDR1 MGHRA and CDR2 YSYEKL. The CDR3 loop is CASSQTGGEAFF. The CDR3 DNA is TGCGCCAGCAGCCAAACAGGGGGTGAAGCTTTCTTT.

The chain couples TRBV30 to TRBJ1-1; TRBD1 matches 8 bases. Germline V lookup: CDR1 GTSNPN, CDR2 SVGIG (reference sequence). The CDR3 is 13 residues long. V shed 3 bases, J shed 11 bases, and the junction held 11 bases outside the gene matches. CDR3 loop: CAWSTRGTGGAFF. CDR3 nucleotide sequence: TGTGCCTGGAGCACAAGGGGGACAGGTGGGGCTTTCTTT.

This clone appeared once. The chain links TRBV12-5 to TRBJ2-3; perhaps TRBD1 as D (6 bases). This CDR3 has 14 amino acids. Per germline, CDR1 LGHNT and CDR2 FRNRAP. V dropped 3 bases and J dropped 2 bases, with 9 bases sitting between them. The CDR3 protein is CASGLGTLTDTQYF. In DNA form, the CDR3 reads TGTGCTAGTGGTTTAGGGACACTCACAGATACGCAGTATTTT. Together with reference TRBV12-5 and TRBJ2-3, the CDR3 gives the full variable domain: DARVTQTPRHKVTEMGQEVTMRCQPILGHNTVFWYRQTMMQGLELLAYFRNRAPLDDSGMPKDRFSAEMPDATLATLKIQPSEPRDSAVYFCASGLGTLTDTQYFGPGTRLTVL.

The genes are TRBV29-1 and TRBJ2-2; no firm D call. Trimming shortened V by 6 bases and J by 8 bases, and 13 bases separated the two germline ends. The germline V gene has CDR1 SQVTM and CDR2 ANQGSEA. CDR3 size: 12 residues. This chain's CDR3 is CSVAASPGELFF. DNA of the CDR3: TGCAGCGTCGCAGCGAGCCCAGGGGAGCTGTTTTTT.

This chain uses TRBV29-1 with TRBJ1-1, with a tentative D call TRBD1 (5 bases). Trimming took off 2 bases at V and 2 bases at J, with 6 bases between the two ends. The CDR3 length is 12 residues. The germline V gene has CDR1 SQVTM and CDR2 ANQGSEA. CDR3 residues: CSVEQGNTEAFF. For the CDR3, the DNA is TGCAGCGTTGAACAGGGCAACACTGAAGCTTTCTTT.

Of note for this clone: One junction end disagrees with the germline gene, perhaps due to a read error. V is TRBV6-5 and J is TRBJ2-6; D is perhaps TRBD1 (5 bases). Germline CDR1 MNHEY, CDR2 SVGAGI. The CDR3 covers 16 residues. The CDR3 is CASSYSPASGANGLTF. Here the CDR3 DNA reads TGTGCCAGCAGTTACTCCCCGGCGTCTGGGGCCAACGGCCTGACTTTC.

This clone was seen just once. The chain has TRBV4-1 and TRBJ2-7; TRBD1 matches 8 bases. Per germline, CDR1 MGHRA and CDR2 YSYEKL. V dropped 4 bases and J dropped 0; count of bases not matched to a gene: 17. CDR3 length: 19 amino acids. The CDR3 sequence: CASSPVRSGRTGISYEQYF. Here the CDR3 DNA reads TGCGCCAGCAGCCCCGTAAGATCGGGGAGGACAGGGATCTCCTACGAGCAGTACTTC.